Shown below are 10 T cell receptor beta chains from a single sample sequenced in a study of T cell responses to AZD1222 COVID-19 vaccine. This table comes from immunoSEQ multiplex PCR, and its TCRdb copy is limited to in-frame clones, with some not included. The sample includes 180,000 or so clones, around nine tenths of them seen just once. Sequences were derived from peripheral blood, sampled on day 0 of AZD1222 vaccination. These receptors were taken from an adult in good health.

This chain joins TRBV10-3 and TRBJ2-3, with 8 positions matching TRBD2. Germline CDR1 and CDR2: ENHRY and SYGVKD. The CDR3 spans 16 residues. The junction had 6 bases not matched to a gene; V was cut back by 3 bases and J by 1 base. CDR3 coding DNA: TGTGCCATCAGTGAACTCGGGAGGGCGCGCACAGATACGCAGTATTTT. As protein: CAISELGRARTDTQYF.

The CDR3 is CASSEATTTYQGYTF. The CDR3, as DNA: TGTGCCAGCAGTGAAGCGACGACAACGTATCAGGGCTACACCTTC. The V gene is TRBV6-1, the J gene TRBJ1-2; no clear D gene. The CDR3 extends over 15 amino acids. Trimming stripped 0 bases from V and 8 bases from J, with 16 bases between. From germline, CDR1 is MNHNS and CDR2 SASEGT.

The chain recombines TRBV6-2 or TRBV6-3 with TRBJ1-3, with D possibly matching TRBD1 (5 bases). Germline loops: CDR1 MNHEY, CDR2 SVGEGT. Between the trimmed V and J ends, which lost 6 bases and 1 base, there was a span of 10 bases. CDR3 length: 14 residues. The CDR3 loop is CASSSTGSGNTIYF. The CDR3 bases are TGTGCCAGCAGCTCTACAGGATCTGGAAACACCATATATTTT.

CDR3 protein: CASSLGGYQETQYF. For the CDR3, the DNA is TGTGCCAGCAGCTTGGGGGGTTACCAAGAGACCCAGTACTTC. The chain links TRBV7-2 to TRBJ2-5; weak D call: TRBD2 (6 bases). The germline V and J ends were trimmed by 3 bases and 0 bases, with 8 bases remaining between them. The CDR3 totals 14 residues. Germline CDR1 SGHTA, CDR2 FQGNSA.

CDR3 nucleotide sequence: TGTGCCAGCAGCTTCCCCGGGAGTGCCGTCGAGCAGTACTTC. Translation gives CASSFPGSAVEQYF. This chain connects TRBV7-2 to TRBJ2-7, with D perhaps matching TRBD2 (6 bases). Trimming took off 3 bases at V and 6 bases at J, with 15 bases between the two ends. CDR3 length: 14 residues. Germline V lookup: CDR1 SGHTA, CDR2 FQGNSA.

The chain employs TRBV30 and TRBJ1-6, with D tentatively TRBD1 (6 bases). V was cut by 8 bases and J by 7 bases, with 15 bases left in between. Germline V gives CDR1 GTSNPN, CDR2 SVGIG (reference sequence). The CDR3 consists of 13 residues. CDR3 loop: CAGGGETNSPLHF. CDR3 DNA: TGTGCCGGCGGGGGCGAGACAAATTCACCCCTCCACTTT.

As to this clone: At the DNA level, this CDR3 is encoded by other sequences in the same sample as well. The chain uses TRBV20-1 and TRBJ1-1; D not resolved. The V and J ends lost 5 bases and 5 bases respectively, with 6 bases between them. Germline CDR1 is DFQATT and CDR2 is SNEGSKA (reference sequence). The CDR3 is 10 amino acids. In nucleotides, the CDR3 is TGCAGTGCTCTGGGGACTGAAGCTTTCTTT. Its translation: CSALGTEAFF.

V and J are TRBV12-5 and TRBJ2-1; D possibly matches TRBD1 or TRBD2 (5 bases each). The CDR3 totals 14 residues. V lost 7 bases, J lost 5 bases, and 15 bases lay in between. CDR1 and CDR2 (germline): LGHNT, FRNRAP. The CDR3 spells CASAPSGGNNEQFF. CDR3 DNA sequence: TGTGCTAGTGCCCCGAGTGGGGGAAACAATGAGCAGTTCTTC.

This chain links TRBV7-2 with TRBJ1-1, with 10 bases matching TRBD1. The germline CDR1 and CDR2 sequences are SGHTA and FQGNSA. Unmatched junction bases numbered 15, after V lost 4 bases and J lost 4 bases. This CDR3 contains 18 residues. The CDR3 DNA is TGTGCCAGCAGCTCAACCGCATCTCCGACAGGGGGCTTCACTGAAGCTTTCTTT. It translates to CASSSTASPTGGFTEAFF.

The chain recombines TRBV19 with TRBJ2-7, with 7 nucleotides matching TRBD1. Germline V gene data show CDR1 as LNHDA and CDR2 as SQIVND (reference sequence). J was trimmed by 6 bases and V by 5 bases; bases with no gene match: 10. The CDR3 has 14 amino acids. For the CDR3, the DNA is TGTGCCAGTAGTGTGGACAGGAATTTCGGCGAGCAGTACTTC. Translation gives CASSVDRNFGEQYF. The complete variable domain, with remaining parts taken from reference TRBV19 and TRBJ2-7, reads DGGITQSPKYLFRKEGQNVTLSCEQNLNHDAMYWYRQDPGQGLRLIYYSQIVNDFQKGDIAEGYSVSREKKESFPLTVTSAQKNPTAFYLCASSVDRNFGEQYFGPGTRLTVT.